The clone carrying this TCR beta chain occurred many times. Its antigen is still unknown. Template material for amplifying TCR beta CDR3 regions consisted of RNA transcripts. The HTBI primer set drove a first-round RT-PCR of the TCR CDR3. TCRdb passed the multiplex PCR reads through MiXCR, listing each CDR3 protein once. The table lists fewer than 650,000 distinct CDR3 sequences, 14% of them singletons. These data come from a study of T cells in Graves' hyperthyroidism and ophthalmopathy. Overall study: Peripheral blood collection took place at initial diagnosis, before any treatment. Study findings and constraints: Among thyroid clonotypes expanded above 0.001, most also appeared in blood. By a 13 V-J model, ophthalmopathy was set apart from stable hyperthyroidism.

Germline loops: CDR1 LNHNV, CDR2 YYDKDF (reference sequence). The ends lost 1 base at V and 2 bases at J; junction bases unmatched: 4. This CDR3 has 16 amino acids. Patients aged 18 to 65 had newly diagnosed hyperthyroidism lasting under 2 months. The specimen sequenced was blood. The rearrangement uses TRBV15 and TRBJ2-1; 8 nucleotides agree with TRBD2. This sequence originates from a woman between 40 and 50 years old with Graves' hyperthyroidism. The CDR3 loop reads CATSRVRTSTYNEQFF. In nucleotides, the CDR3 is TGTGCCACCAGCAGAGTAAGGACTAGCACCTACAATGAGCAGTTCTTC. The whole variable domain, filled in from reference TRBV15 and TRBJ2-1, reads DAMVIQNPRYQVTQFGKPVTLSCSQTLNHNVMYWYQQKSSQAPKLLFHYYDKDFNNEADTPDNFQSRRPNTSFCFLDIRSPGLGDTAMYLCATSRVRTSTYNEQFFGPGTRLTVL.